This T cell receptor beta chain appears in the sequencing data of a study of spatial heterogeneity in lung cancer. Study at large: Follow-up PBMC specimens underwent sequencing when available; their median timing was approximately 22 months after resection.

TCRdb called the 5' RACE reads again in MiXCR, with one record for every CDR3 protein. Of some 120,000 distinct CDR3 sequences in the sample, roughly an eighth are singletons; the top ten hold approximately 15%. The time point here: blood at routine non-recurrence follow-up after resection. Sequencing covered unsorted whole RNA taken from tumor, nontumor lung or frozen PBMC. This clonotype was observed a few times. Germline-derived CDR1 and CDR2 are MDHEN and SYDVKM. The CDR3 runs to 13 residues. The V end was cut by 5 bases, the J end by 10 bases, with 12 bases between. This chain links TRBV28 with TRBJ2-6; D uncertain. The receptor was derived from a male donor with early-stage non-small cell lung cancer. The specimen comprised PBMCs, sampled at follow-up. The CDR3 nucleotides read TGTGCCAGCAGTCCCCTAGGATTTAACGTCCTGACTTTC. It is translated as CASSPLGFNVLTF.